Below, 8 T cell receptor beta chains from the same sample are listed, as sequenced in a study of blood T cell repertoires in COVID-19. TCRdb's copy holds only in-frame clones and misses some; the assay was immunoSEQ multiplex PCR. The profile covers 100,000 to 150,000 clones, with 74% appearing a single time and roughly 5.5% taken by the ten largest. Material for sequencing was peripheral blood. The receptor source for this set is a man aged 55 to 69 with acute or convalescent COVID-19.

This clone was recorded only once. The genes are TRBV5-1 and TRBJ2-1; TRBD1 matches at 11 bases. The germline V gene has CDR1 SGHRS and CDR2 YFSETQ. This CDR3 contains 17 residues. J gave up 4 bases and V 3 bases, and 9 bases lay outside the gene matches. Here the CDR3 reads CASSSGTGGPKYNEQFF. The CDR3 region has the DNA TGCGCCAGCAGCTCCGGGACAGGGGGTCCCAAATACAATGAGCAGTTCTTC.

V usage is TRBV6-5 and J usage is TRBJ1-2, with no clear D. In germline, CDR1 is MNHEY, CDR2 SVGAGI. Trimming stripped 2 bases from V and 0 bases from J, with 7 bases between. CDR3 size: 14 residues. The CDR3 DNA sequence: TGTGCCAGCAGTTACGGGGAGGCTAACTATGGCTACACCTTC. Translating it yields CASSYGEANYGYTF.

The rearrangement uses TRBV6-5 and TRBJ1-1, with a weak D call TRBD1 (6 bases). The CDR3 length is 15 residues. V was trimmed by 6 bases and J by 6 bases, leaving 20 bases between them. Germline-derived CDR1 and CDR2 are MNHEY and SVGAGI. CDR3 protein: CASSKTYRVEAEAFF. The CDR3 DNA is TGTGCCAGCAGCAAAACCTACAGGGTGGAAGCTGAAGCTTTCTTT.

The chain employs TRBV7-6 and TRBJ2-1; 8 nucleotides match TRBD2. Germline CDR1 and CDR2: SGHVS and FNYEAQ. The CDR3 has 17 residues. V shed 2 bases, J shed 5 bases, and the junction held 11 bases outside the gene matches. CDR3 nucleotides: TGTGCCAGCAGCTTACTAGGGTCTAGCGGGTTAGACAATGAGCAGTTCTTC. It codes for CASSLLGSSGLDNEQFF.

This clone was counted once. An end of the junction does not agree with germline; a read error may underlie this. The V call is TRBV14, the J call TRBJ2-3; TRBD2 aligns across 7 bases. CDR1 SGHDN and CDR2 FVKESK come from the germline V gene. The CDR3 runs to 16 residues. For the CDR3, the DNA is TGTGCCAGCAGCCTAACCCTAGCGGCCAGCATAGATACGCAGTATTTT. Translation: CASSLTLAASIDTQYF.

DNA for the CDR3: TGTGCCAGCAGTTTTGCAGTAAACACTGAAGCTTTCTTT. Amino acids: CASSFAVNTEAFF. The chain has TRBV12-3 or TRBV12-4 and TRBJ1-1; D not resolved. Trimming took 3 bases from V and 2 from J, leaving 7 bases between them. The CDR3 spans 13 residues.

The chain couples TRBV5-6 to TRBJ1-2, with a possible D match to TRBD1 (6 bases). The ends were cut back, 5 bases at V and 4 bases at J, with 15 bases in the middle. CDR1 and CDR2 from the germline V gene are SGHDT and YYEEEE. The length of the CDR3 is 14 residues. CDR3 sequence reads: CASSPGQPFYGYTF. The CDR3 DNA reads as TGTGCCAGCAGTCCCGGACAGCCCTTCTATGGCTACACCTTC.

The chain carries TRBV2 and TRBJ1-1; TRBD1 is a possible D gene (6 bases). This CDR3 has 11 residues. The germline V gene has CDR1 SNHLY and CDR2 FYNNEI. With 8 bases removed from V and 6 bases from J, the gap between germline ends came to 10 bases. The CDR3 region has the DNA TGTGCCAGCGGACAGTTAGCTGAAGCTTTCTTT. Protein sequence: CASGQLAEAFF.